This T cell receptor (beta chain) originates from a study of cytomegalovirus exposure and HLA in healthy donors. General study findings and limits: When analyzed later, a missense DCLRE1C variant was found to be linked to TCR beta V- and J-gene trimming. In a later analysis, compared with equally common non-associated chains, HLA-associated beta chains were more expanded. In a later analysis, CMV-associated beta chains were mostly HLA-associated, it appeared.

PCR used 60 Vbeta primers and 13 Jbeta primers. TCRdb's copy holds only in-frame clones and misses some; the assay was immunoSEQ multiplex PCR. This table holds under 150,000 clones, around 77% found once. As concerns this clone: Its antigen is still unknown.

This CDR3 has 15 amino acids. CDR1 is SGHTS and CDR2 is YDEGEE in the germline V gene. Between the trimmed V and J ends, which lost 4 bases and 2 bases, there was a span of 15 bases. The receptor comes from a woman in her 30s in good health and CMV-seropositive. The chain combines TRBV5-8 with TRBJ1-1; weak D call: TRBD1 (5 bases). What was sequenced was PBMCs. The DNA for the CDR3 is TGTGCCAGCAGCCAGTCTGGCGGGGACAACACTGAAGCTTTCTTT. This translates into CASSQSGGDNTEAFF.